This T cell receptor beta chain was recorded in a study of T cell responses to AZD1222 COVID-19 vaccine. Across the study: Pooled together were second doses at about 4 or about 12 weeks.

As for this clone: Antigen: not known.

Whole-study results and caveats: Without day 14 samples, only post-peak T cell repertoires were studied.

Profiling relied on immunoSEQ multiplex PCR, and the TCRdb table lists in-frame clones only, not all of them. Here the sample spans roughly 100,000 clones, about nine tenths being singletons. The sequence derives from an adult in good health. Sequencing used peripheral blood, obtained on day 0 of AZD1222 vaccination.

CDR3 amino acids: CASSLGGAQQFF. CDR3 coding DNA: TGTGCCAGCAGCTTAGGAGGGGCCCAGCAGTTCTTC. The V and J genes are TRBV7-3 and TRBJ2-1; a possible D gene is TRBD2 (6 bases). This CDR3 is built from 12 residues. Trimming took 2 bases from V and 11 from J, leaving 10 bases between them. In germline, CDR1 is SGHTA, CDR2 FQGTGA. Looking up the rest from reference TRBV7-3 and TRBJ2-1 gives the full variable domain: GAGVSQTPSNKVTEKGKYVELRCDPISGHTALYWYRQSLGQGPEFLIYFQGTGAADDSGLPNDRFFAVRPEGSVSTLKIQRTERGDSAVYLCASSLGGAQQFFGPGTRLTVL.